The 32 T cell receptor beta chains below were found in one sample sequenced in a study of T cells after yellow fever vaccination. TCRdb independently ran MiXCR on the 5' RACE reads; one entry per CDR3 protein. The table shows some 48,000 distinct CDR3 sequences, with about 6.3% occurring only once. This specimen consisted of PBMCs, either bulk or a sorted T-cell subset (CD4+, CD8+, memory, or dextramer-sorted; not recorded which), obtained 45 days after the yellow fever booster vaccination. The receptors were sampled from a young man who received the YFV17D yellow fever vaccine.

This clonotype was recorded at least ten times. V is TRBV5-6 and J is TRBJ1-6; a weak D match, TRBD1 (5 bases). Between the trimmed V and J ends, which lost 6 bases and 9 bases, there was a span of 19 bases. CDR1 and CDR2 from the germline V gene are SGHDT and YYEEEE. This CDR3 has 15 amino acids. The DNA for the CDR3 is TGTGCCAGCACCCTGGGGGGGACTCGACTTTCACCCCTCCACTTT. This encodes CASTLGGTRLSPLHF.

In this sample, this clonotype turned up a few times. The chain couples TRBV19 to TRBJ2-2, with 9 bases aligning to TRBD1. Unmatched junction bases numbered 6, after V lost 6 bases and J lost 1 base. Germline V gene data show CDR1 as LNHDA and CDR2 as SQIVND (reference sequence). The CDR3 length is 16 residues. The chain's CDR3 is CASRAQGQGNTGELFF. As DNA, the CDR3 is TGTGCCAGTAGGGCACAGGGACAGGGGAACACCGGGGAGCTGTTTTTT.

This clonotype came up many times. The chain is built from TRBV2 and TRBJ2-7; TRBD1 aligns across 8 bases. Germline loops: CDR1 SNHLY, CDR2 FYNNEI. J was trimmed by 4 bases and V by 3 bases; bases with no gene match: 2. This CDR3 region has 13 residues. The CDR3 DNA is TGTGCCAGCAGTGACAGGGGGCTATACGAGCAGTACTTC. Encoded protein: CASSDRGLYEQYF.

This clonotype occurred a few times. The chain uses TRBV10-3 and TRBJ2-7; D might be TRBD1 (6 bases). This CDR3 region has 12 residues. V shed 10 bases and J shed 8 bases, with 18 bases lying between them. Germline CDR1 reads ENHRY; CDR2 reads SYGVKD. CDR3 protein: CATQQGSEKQYF. The DNA for the CDR3 is TGTGCCACCCAACAGGGATCTGAAAAGCAGTACTTC.

CDR3 bases: TGCAGTGCTGGTACGGGACAGAGGGAGACCCAGTACTTC. Residues: CSAGTGQRETQYF. The chain has TRBV20-1 and TRBJ2-5; 7 bases align to TRBD1. The CDR3 spans 13 residues. Germline V CDR1 and CDR2: DFQATT, SNEGSKA (reference sequence). The V and J ends lost 5 bases and 5 bases, in that order; junction bases with no gene match: 8.

This sequence joins TRBV18 and TRBJ2-3; D unclear. CDR3 length: 13 amino acids. Trimming cost V 3 bases and J 6 bases, with 10 bases left between them. Germline V gene lookup returns CDR1 KGHSH and CDR2 LQKENI. CDR3 protein: CASSPSQEDTQYF. The CDR3 region has the DNA TGTGCCAGCTCACCTAGCCAGGAGGATACGCAGTATTTT.

This clonotype came up many times. The chain couples TRBV7-9 to TRBJ2-3, with D tentatively TRBD1 (6 bases). Deletions cut 3 bases from V and 4 bases from J, with 20 bases between. Germline V gives CDR1 SEHNR, CDR2 FQNEAQ (reference sequence). The CDR3 consists of 17 residues. The CDR3 region is CASSFRSLTGTSDTQYF. Written as DNA, the CDR3 is TGTGCCAGCAGCTTCCGCTCCTTAACAGGGACCTCAGATACGCAGTATTTT. Combining the CDR3 with reference TRBV7-9 and TRBJ2-3 gives the whole variable domain DTGVSQNPRHKITKRGQNVTFRCDPISEHNRLYWYRQTLGQGPEFLTYFQNEAQLEKSRLLSDRFSAERPKGSFSTLEIQRTEQGDSAMYLCASSFRSLTGTSDTQYFGPGTRLTVL.

Ten or more counts support this clonotype. DNA for the CDR3: TGTGCCAGCCGTCTTGCGGGAGACGACACCGGGGAGCTGTTTTTT. Amino acid sequence: CASRLAGDDTGELFF. The chain employs TRBV6-5 and TRBJ2-2; the match to TRBD2 covers 7 bases. The V segment lost 8 bases and the J segment 3 bases; nucleotides outside the gene matches: 9. The CDR3 is 15 amino acids. Germline-derived CDR1 and CDR2 are MNHEY and SVGAGI.

Many counts were recorded for this clonotype. The chain combines TRBV10-3 with TRBJ1-5; the D gene is possibly TRBD1 (6 bases). V lost 6 bases and J lost 7, with 16 bases in between. Germline CDR1 ENHRY, CDR2 SYGVKD. The CDR3 is 14 amino acids. CDR3 DNA sequence: TGTGCCATCAGCCAAGAGGGCAGGGGACAGCCCCAGCATTTT. Its protein is CAISQEGRGQPQHF.

This clonotype was detected ten times or more. This chain joins TRBV11-2 and TRBJ1-1, with D maybe TRBD1 (5 bases). Trimming took 3 bases from V and 1 from J, leaving 6 bases between them. From germline, CDR1 is SGHAT and CDR2 FQNNGV. The CDR3 is 13 residues long. The CDR3 loop reads CASSFQGNTEAFF. The CDR3 DNA follows: TGTGCCAGCAGCTTCCAGGGGAACACTGAAGCTTTCTTT.

In this sample, this clonotype turned up a few times. The chain carries TRBV27 and TRBJ2-3; no definite D call. The germline CDR1 and CDR2 sequences are MNHEY and SMNVEV (reference sequence). Trimming shortened V by 6 bases and J by 4 bases, and 14 bases separated the two germline ends. This CDR3 is built from 14 residues. This CDR3 reads CASSPPWAADTQYF. For the CDR3, the DNA is TGTGCCAGCAGCCCCCCCTGGGCTGCAGATACGCAGTATTTT.

This chain joins TRBV18 and TRBJ2-1; TRBD2 agrees at 8 bases. J lost 5 bases, V lost 0 bases, and 6 bases had no gene match. The CDR3 has 16 residues. Germline V lookup: CDR1 KGHSH, CDR2 LQKENI. CDR3 sequence: CASSPPGTSLHNEQFF. DNA for the CDR3: TGTGCCAGCTCACCACCCGGGACTAGTCTCCACAATGAGCAGTTCTTC.

In its sample, this clonotype was seen many times. The V call is TRBV2, the J call TRBJ2-7, with 8 bases fitting TRBD1. V was clipped by 7 bases and J by 2 bases; unmatched bases: 7. Germline V gene lookup returns CDR1 SNHLY and CDR2 FYNNEI. The CDR3 sequence is 14 residues long. The CDR3 nucleotides read TGTGCCAGCATTCGCCTGGACAGGGCCTACGAGCAGTACTTC. It codes for CASIRLDRAYEQYF.

This clonotype has more than one count but fewer than ten. The chain employs TRBV29-1 and TRBJ2-5; 9 nucleotides match TRBD1. The CDR3 is 15 residues long. The germline V gene encodes CDR1 SQVTM and CDR2 ANQGSEA. Trimming took 4 bases from V and 4 from J; bases not matched to a gene: 10. This CDR3 reads CSVALGTGLGETQYF. CDR3 in DNA: TGCAGCGTTGCCCTCGGGACAGGGCTGGGAGAGACCCAGTACTTC.

This clonotype has a count of ten or more. The chain links TRBV6-4 to TRBJ2-3; 9 bases align to TRBD2. Per the germline V gene, CDR1 is MRHNA and CDR2 is SNTAGT. Trimming took 3 bases from V and 6 from J; bases not matched to a gene: 4. The CDR3 consists of 14 residues. In nucleotides, the CDR3 is TGTGCCAGCAGTGAGGCGGGAGGGCTTGATACGCAGTATTTT. Its protein is CASSEAGGLDTQYF.

This clonotype was counted at least ten times. This chain links TRBV10-2 with TRBJ2-3, with D tentatively TRBD1 (6 bases). V was pared by 4 bases and J by 0 bases, with 11 bases between. The CDR3 has 15 residues. Germline CDR1 WSHSY, CDR2 SAAADI. For the CDR3, the DNA is TGCGCCAGCAGTGGAGGGGGACAAAGCACAGATACGCAGTATTTT. It specifies CASSGGGQSTDTQYF.

This clonotype turned up a few times. This rearrangement joins TRBV7-8 to TRBJ2-3; no clear D gene. V was trimmed by 6 bases and J by 0 bases, leaving 7 bases between them. Germline CDR1 is SGHVS and CDR2 is FQNEAQ. The CDR3 contains 13 residues. The CDR3 loop is CASRPHSTDTQYF. The CDR3 coding sequence is TGTGCCAGCAGGCCTCATAGCACAGATACGCAGTATTTT. Filled out from reference TRBV7-8 and TRBJ2-3, the complete variable domain reads GAGVSQSPRYKVAKRGQDVALRCDPISGHVSLFWYQQALGQGPEFLTYFQNEAQLDKSGLPSDRFFAERPEGSVSTLKIQRTQQEDSAVYLCASRPHSTDTQYFGPGTRLTVL.

This clonotype was found many times. The chain combines TRBV20-1 with TRBJ2-2, with 8 bases aligning to TRBD1. Germline lookup yields CDR1 DFQATT and CDR2 SNEGSKA (reference sequence). V was clipped by 5 bases and J by 5 bases; unmatched bases: 10. This CDR3 contains 15 residues. The CDR3: CSAVGNRGNTGELFF. CDR3 coding DNA: TGCAGTGCTGTGGGGAACAGGGGGAATACCGGGGAGCTGTTTTTT.

This clonotype occurred a few times. The J gene is TRBJ1-4, the V gene TRBV15; the D gene is possibly TRBD1 (6 bases). This CDR3 has 13 residues. V lost 8 bases, J lost 5 bases, and 12 bases lay in between. The germline V gene has CDR1 LNHNV and CDR2 YYDKDF (reference sequence). In nucleotides, the CDR3 is TGTGCCACCCAGGGAGGGGGGAATGAAAAACTGTTTTTT. Protein product: CATQGGGNEKLFF.

The genes are TRBV29-1 and TRBJ1-5; D not certain. V lost 4 bases to trimming and J lost 5 bases, with 12 bases between them. CDR1 and CDR2 from the germline V gene are SQVTM and ANQGSEA. The CDR3 is 13 residues long. CDR3 sequence reads: CSVGEAKHQPQHF. CDR3 nucleotide sequence: TGCAGCGTTGGGGAAGCTAAACATCAGCCCCAGCATTTT.

Concerning this clonotype: One junction end disagrees with the germline gene, perhaps due to a read error. The chain recombines TRBV7-2 with TRBJ2-5, with 11 bases identical to TRBD1. Germline V CDR1 and CDR2: SGHTA, FQGNSA. The CDR3 length is 15 residues. In DNA, the CDR3 is TGTGCCGGCAGCTTGAGGACAGGGGGCGAAGAGACCCAGTACTTC. This encodes CAGSLRTGGEETQYF.

Only a few counts were recorded for this clonotype. J is TRBJ2-1 and V is TRBV20-1; 7 positions match TRBD2. Germline V lookup: CDR1 DFQATT, CDR2 SNEGSKA (reference sequence). CDR3 size: 14 residues. V trimming: 3 bases; J trimming: 9 bases; junction bases outside the gene matches: 11. CDR3 sequence reads: CSARAGVKSSEQFF. The DNA of the CDR3 is TGCAGTGCTAGGGCGGGAGTCAAGAGTAGTGAGCAGTTCTTC.

This clonotype was detected ten times or more. The V gene is TRBV11-2, the J gene TRBJ2-7, with 7 bases lining up with TRBD2. CDR3 length: 16 residues. Trimming removed 5 bases from V and 7 bases from J; junction bases left unmatched: 17. Germline V gene data show CDR1 as SGHAT and CDR2 as FQNNGV. The DNA of the CDR3 is TGTGCCAGCAGCGACCCGACTAGCAGGATCATGATGGAGCAGTACTTC. Amino acids: CASSDPTSRIMMEQYF.

This clonotype was detected ten times or more. The chain recombines TRBV6-2 or TRBV6-3 with TRBJ2-6, with a weak D call TRBD1 (6 bases). Per the germline V gene, CDR1 is MNHEY and CDR2 is SVGEGT. CDR3 size: 19 residues. With 7 bases removed from V and 4 bases from J, the gap between germline ends came to 26 bases. The chain's CDR3 is CASTIGTFASTLGANVLTF. CDR3 nucleotides: TGTGCCAGCACCATTGGGACATTCGCCTCTACTCTGGGGGCCAACGTCCTGACTTTC.

A few counts support this clonotype. The chain links TRBV20-1 to TRBJ2-7; D might be TRBD2 (6 bases). The CDR3 extends over 12 amino acids. CDR1 DFQATT and CDR2 SNEGSKA come from the germline V gene (reference sequence). Trimming shortened V by 4 bases and J by 5 bases, and 12 bases separated the two germline ends. The CDR3 loop is CSAKGTLDEQYF. For the CDR3, the DNA is TGCAGTGCTAAAGGGACTCTCGACGAGCAGTACTTC.

In this sample, this clonotype turned up many times. V and J are TRBV20-1 and TRBJ2-5; 7 bases map to TRBD2. V shed 5 bases, J shed 3 bases, and the junction held 9 bases outside the gene matches. CDR1 and CDR2 (germline): DFQATT, SNEGSKA (reference sequence). The CDR3 is made up of 14 amino acids. CDR3 in DNA: TGCAGTGCTCGGGGGGTTGGGGAAAAAGAGACCCAGTACTTC. It specifies CSARGVGEKETQYF.

This clonotype was counted at least ten times. This chain uses TRBV5-6 with TRBJ1-4; perhaps TRBD1 as D (5 bases). The CDR3 totals 13 residues. The V end lost 4 bases, the J end lost 8 bases, and 12 bases lay between the germline ends. The germline V gene has CDR1 SGHDT and CDR2 YYEEEE. Here the CDR3 reads CASSGSNREKLFF. Here the CDR3 DNA reads TGTGCCAGCAGCGGGAGTAACAGGGAAAAACTGTTTTTT.

This clonotype has at least ten counts. The rearrangement joins TRBV9 to TRBJ2-1; tentatively, D is TRBD2 (6 bases). Trimming removed 2 bases from V and 10 bases from J, with 25 bases in between. CDR1 and CDR2 from the germline V gene are SGDLS and YYNGEE. The CDR3 runs 17 residues. The DNA of the CDR3 is TGTGCCAGCAGCGTCTCCCCCCCTTCGGCGGGGCCCTCGGAGCAGTTCTTC. Encoded protein: CASSVSPPSAGPSEQFF.

This clonotype was counted a few times. The rearrangement links TRBV19 to TRBJ1-1, with D hard to call. The V gene's germline CDR1 is LNHDA and CDR2 SQIVND (reference sequence). The CDR3 is 11 residues long. V was trimmed by 7 bases and J by 5 bases, leaving 8 bases between them. The CDR3 DNA is TGTGCCAGTACCGTGGGAACTGAAGCTTTCTTT. Its translation: CASTVGTEAFF.

The J gene is TRBJ2-6, the V gene TRBV4-3; D is perhaps TRBD1 or TRBD2 (5 bases each). Trimming took off 8 bases at V and 0 bases at J, with 14 bases between the two ends. The CDR3 loop spans 16 amino acids. CDR1 LGHNA and CDR2 YSLEER come from the germline V gene. CDR3 loop: CASSRDGDSGANVLTF. The CDR3 DNA reads TGCGCCAGCTCCCGGGACGGAGACTCTGGGGCCAACGTCCTGACTTTC.

This clonotype was counted a few times. This chain uses TRBV7-7 with TRBJ2-2; 7 nucleotides match TRBD1. V was clipped by 1 base and J by 5 bases; unmatched bases: 4. This CDR3 is 15 amino acids long. Per germline, CDR1 SSHAT and CDR2 FNYEAQ (reference sequence). CDR3 protein: CASSLEGANTGELFF. The DNA for the CDR3 is TGTGCCAGCAGCTTAGAGGGGGCAAATACCGGGGAGCTGTTTTTT. The variable domain in full, completed from reference TRBV7-7 and TRBJ2-2, reads GAGVSQSPRYKVTKRGQDVTLRCDPISSHATLYWYQQALGQGPEFLTYFNYEAQPDKSGLPSDRFSAERPEGSISTLTIQRTEQRDSAMYRCASSLEGANTGELFFGEGSRLTVL.

This clonotype was detected many times. The chain joins TRBV27 to TRBJ2-5; TRBD1 matches 8 bases. Looked up from germline, CDR1 is MNHEY and CDR2 is SMNVEV (reference sequence). The V gene end was trimmed by 3 bases and the J gene end by 4 bases; junction bases not matched to a gene: 4. The CDR3 has 14 residues. The DNA of the CDR3 is TGTGCCAGCAGTTTTAACAGGGGGTTAGAGACCCAGTACTTC. Translated, it gives CASSFNRGLETQYF.